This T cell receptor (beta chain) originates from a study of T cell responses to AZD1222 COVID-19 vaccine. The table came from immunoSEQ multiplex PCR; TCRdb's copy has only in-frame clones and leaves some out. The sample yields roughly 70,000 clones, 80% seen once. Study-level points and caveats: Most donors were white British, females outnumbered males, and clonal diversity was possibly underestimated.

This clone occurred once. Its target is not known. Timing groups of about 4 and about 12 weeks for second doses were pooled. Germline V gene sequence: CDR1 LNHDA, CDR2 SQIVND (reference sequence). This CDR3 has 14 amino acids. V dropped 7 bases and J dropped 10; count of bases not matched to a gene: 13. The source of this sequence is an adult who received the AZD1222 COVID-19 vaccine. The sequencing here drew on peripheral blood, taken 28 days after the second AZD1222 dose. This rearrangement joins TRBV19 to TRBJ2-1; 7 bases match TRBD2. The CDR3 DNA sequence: TGTGCCAGTACCAGAGGAAGGTTGCGGGGGGAGCAGTTCTTC. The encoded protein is CASTRGRLRGEQFF.